Shown below are 18 T cell receptor beta chains from a single sample sequenced in a study of control samples from healthy donors and cancer patients. The method was immunoSEQ multiplex PCR; TCRdb's version includes in-frame clones alone and lacks a portion of them. The profile shows around 100,000 clones, roughly 84% of them singletons. The sequenced sample was blood. These receptors originate from a woman aged 45-65 years in good health.

Here the CDR3 reads CAISAQGSYNEQFF. The CDR3 DNA sequence: TGTGCCATCAGTGCACAGGGGTCCTACAATGAGCAGTTCTTC. V is TRBV10-3 and J is TRBJ2-1; 7 bases match TRBD1. The germline gives CDR1 ENHRY, CDR2 SYGVKD. The CDR3 extends over 14 amino acids. V shed 4 bases, J shed 1 base, and the junction held 1 base outside the gene matches.

This chain uses TRBV6-5 with TRBJ1-1; D uncertain. The CDR3 runs 14 residues. Germline assignment: CDR1 MNHEY and CDR2 SVGAGI. Trimming removed 10 bases from V and 5 bases from J, with 20 bases in between. The CDR3 sequence: CATGFLGVWTEAFF. CDR3 coding DNA: TGTGCCACCGGGTTTCTGGGTGTTTGGACTGAAGCTTTCTTT.

The chain carries TRBV6-2 or TRBV6-3 and TRBJ1-4; a weak D match, TRBD1 (6 bases). The germline CDR1 and CDR2 sequences are MNHEY and SVGEGT. CDR3 length: 13 residues. The V and J ends lost 5 bases and 8 bases respectively, with 12 bases between them. CDR3 amino acids: CASSPGVGEKLFF. CDR3 in DNA: TGTGCCAGCAGTCCAGGGGTCGGCGAAAAACTGTTTTTT.

The chain joins TRBV19 to TRBJ2-2, with 8 bases that match TRBD1. The length of the CDR3 is 16 residues. In germline, CDR1 is LNHDA, CDR2 SQIVND (reference sequence). Losses at the gene ends were 4 bases for V and 4 bases for J; bases not matched to a gene: 8. The CDR3 region has the DNA TGTGCCAGTAGTAGAGACAGGGGCTCGACCACCGGGGAGCTGTTTTTT. Translated, it gives CASSRDRGSTTGELFF.

CDR3 DNA: TGTGCCAGCTTGGGACAGGGCGTGATGAACACTGAAGCTTTCTTT. Its translation: CASLGQGVMNTEAFF. This chain joins TRBV13 and TRBJ1-1, with TRBD1 matching over 9 bases. From germline, CDR1 is PRHDT and CDR2 FYEKMQ (reference sequence). The CDR3 length is 15 residues. V dropped 8 bases and J dropped 0; count of bases not matched to a gene: 7.

The gene calls are TRBV11-3 and TRBJ2-3; D might be TRBD2 (7 bases). The CDR3 length is 13 residues. V was clipped by 5 bases and J by 4 bases, with 10 bases between them. The germline V gene has CDR1 SGHNT and CDR2 YENEEA. CDR3 bases: TGTGCCAGCAGCCTAGGGGGGGCAGATACGCAGTATTTT. Its translation is CASSLGGADTQYF.

This rearrangement joins TRBV27 to TRBJ1-2, with a tentative D call TRBD1 (5 bases). Between the trimmed V and J ends, which lost 6 bases and 3 bases, there was a span of 17 bases. The CDR3 sequence is 15 residues long. Germline V gives CDR1 MNHEY, CDR2 SMNVEV (reference sequence). The CDR3 coding sequence is TGTGCCAGCAGGGGAATGTCAGGGAAGGACTATGGCTACACCTTC. Its translation is CASRGMSGKDYGYTF.

CDR3 coding DNA: TGTGCCAGCAGCTCCCGGGACTCGGTGTATTTT. Its translation: CASSSRDSVYF. This chain joins TRBV2 and TRBJ2-3; maybe TRBD2 (6 bases). The CDR3 length is 11 residues. The V gene's germline CDR1 is SNHLY and CDR2 FYNNEI. V lost 6 bases and J 14 bases, leaving 15 bases between the germline ends.

The CDR3 sequence: CASSSGYDYEQYV. The CDR3 coding sequence is TGTGCCAGCAGTTCCGGTTATGACTACGAGCAGTACGTC. The chain links TRBV6-2 or TRBV6-3 to TRBJ2-7; D remains unclear. Germline assignment: CDR1 MNHEY and CDR2 SVGEGT. V was trimmed by 4 bases and J by 3 bases, leaving 10 bases between them. The CDR3 spans 13 residues.

This sequence joins TRBV10-3 and TRBJ1-4; D is unresolved. From germline, CDR1 is ENHRY and CDR2 SYGVKD. The CDR3 is 14 residues long. The V gene lost 2 bases and the J gene lost 0 bases, with 4 bases spanning the gap. CDR3: CAISERPTNEKLFF. In DNA form, the CDR3 reads TGTGCCATCAGTGAGCGACCAACTAATGAAAAACTGTTTTTT.

The chain combines TRBV18 with TRBJ2-1, with 11 bases aligning to TRBD2. The CDR3 is made up of 16 amino acids. The J segment lost 7 bases and the V segment lost 2 bases, leaving 7 bases of the junction unmatched. Germline CDR1 is KGHSH and CDR2 is LQKENI. The CDR3 region is CASSPIAGGPGNEQFF. CDR3 coding DNA: TGTGCCAGCTCACCAATAGCGGGAGGGCCGGGAAATGAGCAGTTCTTC.

This chain uses TRBV5-1 with TRBJ2-5; D gene ambiguous. There are 15 residues in the CDR3. Germline CDR1 reads SGHRS; CDR2 reads YFSETQ. V lost 0 bases, J lost 5 bases, and 14 bases lay in between. The CDR3: CASSLVAVLGETQYF. For the CDR3, the DNA is TGCGCCAGCAGCTTGGTGGCGGTCCTTGGGGAGACCCAGTACTTC.

This clone was found once. The V gene is TRBV9, the J gene TRBJ2-3; 8 nucleotides align to TRBD2. CDR3 size: 15 residues. Germline V gene data show CDR1 as SGDLS and CDR2 as YYNGEE. V lost 3 bases and J lost 4; bases outside the gene matches: 7. CDR3 bases: TGTGCCAGCAGCGGAAGCGGGGGTTGGGCAGATACGCAGTATTTT. Its protein product is CASSGSGGWADTQYF. Based on the CDR3 plus reference TRBV9 and TRBJ2-3, the full variable domain is DSGVTQTPKHLITATGQRVTLRCSPRSGDLSVYWYQQSLDQGLQFLIQYYNGEERAKGNILERFSAQQFPDLHSELNLSSLELGDSALYFCASSGSGGWADTQYFGPGTRLTVL.

The chain couples TRBV5-5 to TRBJ2-7, with TRBD2 matching 8 bases. This CDR3 comprises 15 residues. CDR1 is SGHKS and CDR2 is YYEKEE in the germline V gene (reference sequence). J was trimmed by 3 bases and V by 0 bases; bases with no gene match: 5. The CDR3 region is CASSLGLATDYEQYV. In DNA form, the CDR3 reads TGTGCCAGCAGCTTGGGACTAGCGACCGACTACGAGCAGTACGTC.

Points on this clone: Relative to the germline gene, one junction end is altered; a read error may explain this. This rearrangement joins TRBV5-4 to TRBJ2-1; TRBD2 aligns across 8 bases. CDR1 SGHNT and CDR2 YYREEE come from the germline V gene (reference sequence). The CDR3 is 12 amino acids. CDR3 sequence reads: CASSLAREADIF. As DNA, the CDR3 is TGTGCCAGCAGCTTGGCGCGGGAGGCCGACATCTTC.

J is TRBJ2-7 and V is TRBV5-6; 7 positions agree with TRBD1. V lost 5 bases and J lost 2; bases outside the gene matches: 10. Per germline, CDR1 SGHDT and CDR2 YYEEEE. The CDR3 runs 15 residues. Written as DNA, the CDR3 is TGTGCCAGCAGATACAGGGGACACTCCGCCTACGAGCAGTACGTC. Its translation is CASRYRGHSAYEQYV.

The chain uses TRBV29-1 and TRBJ1-2, with D perhaps matching TRBD1 (6 bases). The CDR3 extends over 11 amino acids. Germline V gene sequence: CDR1 SQVTM, CDR2 ANQGSEA. V lost 5 bases to trimming and J lost 8 bases, with 12 bases between them. DNA for the CDR3: TGCAGCGTTCAGACAGGAGGAGGCTACACCTTC. It translates to CSVQTGGGYTF. Based on the CDR3 plus reference TRBV29-1 and TRBJ1-2, the full variable domain is SAVISQKPSRDICQRGTSLTIQCQVDSQVTMMFWYRQQPGQSLTLIATANQGSEATYESGFVIDKFPISRPNLTFSTLTVSNMSPEDSSIYLCSVQTGGGYTFGSGTRLTVV.

The V gene is TRBV9, the J gene TRBJ2-2; D is perhaps TRBD1 (6 bases). Trimming removed 5 bases from V and 5 bases from J, with 13 bases in between. The germline gives CDR1 SGDLS, CDR2 YYNGEE. The CDR3 extends over 14 amino acids. This chain's CDR3 is CASRPGHSTGELFF. The CDR3, as DNA: TGTGCCAGCAGACCGGGACACTCAACCGGGGAGCTGTTTTTT.